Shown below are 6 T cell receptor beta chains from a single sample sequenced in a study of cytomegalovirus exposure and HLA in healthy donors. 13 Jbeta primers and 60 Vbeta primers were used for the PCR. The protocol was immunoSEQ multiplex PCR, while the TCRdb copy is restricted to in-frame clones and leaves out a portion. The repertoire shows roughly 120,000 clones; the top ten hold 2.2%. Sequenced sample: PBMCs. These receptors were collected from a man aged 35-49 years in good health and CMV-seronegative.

The chain's CDR3 is CASSRGSGSLPEQFF. DNA of the CDR3: TGTGCCAGCAGCCGGGGAAGCGGGAGTCTCCCTGAGCAGTTCTTC. The gene calls are TRBV9 and TRBJ2-1, with 8 bases matching TRBD2. Germline values: CDR1 SGDLS, CDR2 YYNGEE. V lost 4 bases to trimming and J lost 9 bases; unmatched junction nucleotides: 12. This CDR3 spans 15 amino acids.

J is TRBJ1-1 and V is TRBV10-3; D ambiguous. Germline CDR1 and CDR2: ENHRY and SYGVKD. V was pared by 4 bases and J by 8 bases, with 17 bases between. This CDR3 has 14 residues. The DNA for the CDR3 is TGTGCCATCAGTGCAGGTGAAGTGACACCAGAAGCTTTCTTT. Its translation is CAISAGEVTPEAFF.

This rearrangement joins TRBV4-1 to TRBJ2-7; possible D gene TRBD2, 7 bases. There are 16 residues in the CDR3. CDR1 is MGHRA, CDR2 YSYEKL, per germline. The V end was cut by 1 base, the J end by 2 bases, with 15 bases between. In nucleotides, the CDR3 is TGCGCCAGCAGCCAAGGGTCAAGCGGGGACACCTACGAGCAGTACTTC. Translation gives CASSQGSSGDTYEQYF.

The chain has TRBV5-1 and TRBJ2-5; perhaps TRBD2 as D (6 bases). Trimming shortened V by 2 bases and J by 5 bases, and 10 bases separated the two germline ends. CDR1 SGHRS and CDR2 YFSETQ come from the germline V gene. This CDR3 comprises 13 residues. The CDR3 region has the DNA TGCGCCAGCAGCTTTAGCGGTTCGGAGACCCAGTACTTC. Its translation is CASSFSGSETQYF.

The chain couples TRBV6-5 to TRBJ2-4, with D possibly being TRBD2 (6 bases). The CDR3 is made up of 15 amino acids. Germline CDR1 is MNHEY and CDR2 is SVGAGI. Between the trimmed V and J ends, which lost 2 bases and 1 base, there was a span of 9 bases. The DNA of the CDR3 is TGTGCCAGCAGTTACGGGGGGACGGCCAAAAACATTCAGTACTTC. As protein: CASSYGGTAKNIQYF.

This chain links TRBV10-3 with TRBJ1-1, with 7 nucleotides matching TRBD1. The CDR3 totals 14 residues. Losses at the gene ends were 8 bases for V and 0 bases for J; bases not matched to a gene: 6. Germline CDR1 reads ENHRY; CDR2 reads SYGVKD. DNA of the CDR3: TGTGCCATCTCTGGGACAGTTATGAACACTGAAGCTTTCTTT. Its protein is CAISGTVMNTEAFF.